This is a list of T cell receptor beta chains from one sample in a study of T-cell memory formation after mild COVID-19. TCRdb called the 5' RACE reads again in MiXCR, with one record for every CDR3 protein. The repertoire consists of some 110,000 distinct CDR3 sequences, with more than 15% occurring once and the leading ten covering 28%. Sequencing used PBMCs or a T cell subset sorted from them (not recorded which). The receptor set was obtained from an adult woman who had mild COVID-19 (a few samples of this study predate the infection). Cell type and time point are not known. CDR3s include the opening cysteine and the closing phenylalanine or tryptophan. D genes are given only for firm matches. The listing skips clone size in some rows; elsewhere it reads once, few, many or a size class.

>TRBJ1-2|TRBV6-5|few|.
TGTGCCAGCAGTTACTTGGACAACTATGGCTACACCTTC
CASSYLDNYGYTF
>TRBJ2-7|TRBV10-3|few|TRBD2
TGTGCCATCAGTGAGGGACTAGCGGGCGAGCAGTACTTC
CAISEGLAGEQYF
>TRBJ1-1|TRBV11-3|.|.
TGTGCCAGCAGCTTAGGACAAGGTGAAGCTTTCTTT
CASSLGQGEAFF
>TRBJ2-2|TRBV5-1|many|.
TGCGCCAGCCGACCTGAGAACACCGGGGAGCTGTTTTTT
CASRPENTGELFF
>TRBJ2-3|TRBV12-3/TRBV12-4|few|TRBD1
TGTGCCAGCAGTTTAGAAGGGACAGGGGAAGGGGCAGATACGCAGTATTTT
CASSLEGTGEGADTQYF
>TRBJ2-5|TRBV29-1|few|.
TGCAGCGTTACCCCGGGGGTCTCACGTGGAGAGACCCAGTACTTC
CSVTPGVSRGETQYF
>TRBJ2-2|TRBV6-2/TRBV6-3|.|TRBD1
TGTGCCAGCAGTCGGGACAGGGGGCTTGCCGGGGAGCTGTTTTTT
CASSRDRGLAGELFF
>TRBJ2-1|TRBV24-1|.|.
TGTGCCACCAGTGATGTAAGCTCCTACAATGAGCAGTTCTTC
CATSDVSSYNEQFF
>TRBJ1-5|TRBV12-3/TRBV12-4|.|.
TGTGCCAGCAGTGCAGACAGCAATCAGCCCCAGCATTTT
CASSADSNQPQHF
>TRBJ2-1|TRBV7-9|many|.
TGTGCCAGCAGCTTAGCGCGTGAGCAGTTCTTC
CASSLAREQFF
>TRBJ2-7|TRBV27|.|TRBD2
TGTGCCAGCAGTATGCTAGCGGGAGACCCTTCTTCCTACGAGCAGTACTTC
CASSMLAGDPSSYEQYF
>TRBJ2-7|TRBV7-9|.|.
TGTGCCAGCAGCTTACCTCCCTCCTACGAGCAGTACTTC
CASSLPPSYEQYF
>TRBJ1-2|TRBV6-1|few|.
TGTGCCAGCAGTGAAGAGCTGACACTCTTGGTGGGCTATGGCTACACCTTC
CASSEELTLLVGYGYTF
>TRBJ2-3|TRBV6-5|many|TRBD2
TGTGCCAGCAGTCAACTAGCGGGGGGCACAGATACGCAGTATTTT
CASSQLAGGTDTQYF
>TRBJ2-1|TRBV20-1|few|.
TGCAGTGCCTTAAAGGTGTTGAGTGAGCGGGACAATGAGCAGTTCTTC
CSALKVLSERDNEQFF
>TRBJ1-5|TRBV5-4|few|.
TGTGCCAGCAGCTTTTGGGTCACAAATCAGCCCCAGCATTTT
CASSFWVTNQPQHF
>TRBJ2-1|TRBV6-5|.|TRBD2
TGTGCCAGCAGTTACACAGTAGCGGGAGAGTTTGAGCAGTTCTTC
CASSYTVAGEFEQFF
>TRBJ2-7|TRBV9|.|.
TGTGCCAGCAGCGTAGGAGCAGCACCCTACGAGCAGTACTTC
CASSVGAAPYEQYF
>TRBJ2-3|TRBV4-1|many|.
TGCGCCAGCAGCCGTCCCGGGACTGGTCCCTGGGGCACAGATACGCAGTATTTT
CASSRPGTGPWGTDTQYF
>TRBJ2-1|TRBV29-1|.|.
TGCAGCGTTGAGCCCAGGTACAATGAGCAGTTCTTC
CSVEPRYNEQFF
>TRBJ2-1|TRBV30|.|TRBD1
TGTGCCTGGAGGGACAGGGCATACAATGAGCAGTTCTTC
CAWRDRAYNEQFF
>TRBJ2-1|TRBV29-1|few|TRBD2
TGCAGCGTCGCAGCTAGCGGGGCGTACAATGAGCAGTTCTTC
CSVAASGAYNEQFF
>TRBJ2-2|TRBV25-1|.|TRBD2
TGTGCCAGCGGATACTTAGCGGGAGGCGGGGAGCTGTTTTTT
CASGYLAGGGELFF
>TRBJ1-2|TRBV6-2/TRBV6-3|.|.
TGTGCCAGCAGTCGCCATAGGACCGACTGCTACACCTTC
CASSRHRTDCYTF
>TRBJ2-7|TRBV4-1|.|TRBD2
TGCGCCAGCAGCCCTCGCGGGGGGTACTCCTACGAGCAGTACTTC
CASSPRGGYSYEQYF
>TRBJ1-1|TRBV9|many|.
TGTGCCAGCAGCGTAGCTGACACTGAAGCTTTCTTT
CASSVADTEAFF
>TRBJ2-5|TRBV23-1|few|TRBD1
TGCGCCAGCAGTCAGTCGGGACAGGGGGCAGAGACCCAGTACTTC
CASSQSGQGAETQYF
>TRBJ2-6|TRBV27|.|.
TGTGCCAGCAGTCGTTCTGGGGCCAACGTCCTGACTTTC
CASSRSGANVLTF
>TRBJ1-5|TRBV5-6|.|.
TGTGCCAGCAGCTTGGCAGGGTCTAGCAATCAGCCCCAGCATTTT
CASSLAGSSNQPQHF
>TRBJ2-7|TRBV20-1|.|TRBD1
TGCAGTGCTAGAGACGAGGACAGGGCCTCCTACGAGCAGTACTTC
CSARDEDRASYEQYF
>TRBJ2-3|TRBV7-3|.|.
TGTGCCAGCAGCTTACTCGGCCCAGGGGGCACAGATACGCAGTATTTT
CASSLLGPGGTDTQYF
>TRBJ2-3|TRBV9|few|.
TGTGCCAGCAGCGTATCCGGCACAGATACGCAGTATTTT
CASSVSGTDTQYF
>TRBJ1-2|TRBV6-5|.|.
TGTGCCAGCAGCTTACAGGATTCCCTCACCTTC
CASSLQDSLTF
>TRBJ1-5|TRBV5-6|many|.
TGTGCCAGCAGCTTGGCCGGCCGGGGTCAGCCCCAGCATTTT
CASSLAGRGQPQHF
>TRBJ2-2|TRBV12-3/TRBV12-4|.|.
TGTGCCAGCAGTTTTGGTGGGGACACCGGGGAGCTGTTTTTT
CASSFGGDTGELFF
>TRBJ1-2|TRBV12-3/TRBV12-4|.|TRBD1
TGTGCCAGCAGTCCCTGGGACAGAGTCATCTATGGCTACACCTTC
CASSPWDRVIYGYTF
>TRBJ1-5|TRBV11-2|.|.
TGTGCCAGCAGCGCACAGGGTACTCAGCCCCAGCATTTT
CASSAQGTQPQHF
>TRBJ2-3|TRBV7-9|few|TRBD2
TGTGCCAGCAGCCCGGCCCAAGCGGGGGGAAGCACAGATACGCAGTATTTT
CASSPAQAGGSTDTQYF
>TRBJ2-1|TRBV6-5|few|.
TGTGCCAGCAGTTATACCTCCGGGGATGAGCAGTTCTTC
CASSYTSGDEQFF
>TRBJ1-2|TRBV25-1|few|TRBD1
TGTGCCAGCAGTGAATATACATGGCAGGGGGCCTTAGGCTACACCTTC
CASSEYTWQGALGYTF
>TRBJ2-5|TRBV19|.|.
TGTGCCAGTAGCACGACGTCTCTCGAGACCCAGTACTTC
CASSTTSLETQYF
>TRBJ2-5|TRBV7-9|.|TRBD1
TGTGCCAGCAGCTTAAGTCCAGGGGGAGAGACCCAGTACTTC
CASSLSPGGETQYF
>TRBJ1-3|TRBV6-5|.|.
TGTGCCAGCAGTTCCCTTACAGAGAGCTCTGGAAACACCATATATTTT
CASSSLTESSGNTIYF
>TRBJ1-2|TRBV12-3/TRBV12-4|few|.
TGTGCCAGCAGTTTATCCAGGGGCGTCTCCTATGGCTACACCTTC
CASSLSRGVSYGYTF
>TRBJ1-2|TRBV5-4|.|.
TGTGCCAGCAGCGCCAGAGGGACACTAGCTAACTATGGCTACACCTTC
CASSARGTLANYGYTF
>TRBJ2-1|TRBV12-3/TRBV12-4|.|TRBD2
TGTGCCAGCAGAACTACTAGCGGGGGAGACAATGAGCAGTTCTTC
CASRTTSGGDNEQFF
>TRBJ1-2|TRBV24-1|few|.
TGTGCCACCAGTGACCACAATGGCTACACCTTC
CATSDHNGYTF
>TRBJ2-6|TRBV2|few|.
TGTGCCAGCAGTGAACGAGGGCTGGCAGGGGACCTACGAGCTGGGGCCAACGTCCTGACTTTC
CASSERGLAGDLRAGANVLTF
>TRBJ2-3|TRBV5-1|.|.
TGCGCCAGCACCACCGACGGTCGTGGCGGCACAGATACGCAGTATTTT
CASTTDGRGGTDTQYF
>TRBJ2-7|TRBV29-1|many|.
TGCAGCGTTGGGGGGGACCTAACCTACGAGCAGTACTTC
CSVGGDLTYEQYF
>TRBJ2-3|TRBV10-3|.|TRBD2
TGTGCCATCAGGGCCGGGACTATCACGATCACAGATACGCAGTATTTT
CAIRAGTITITDTQYF
>TRBJ2-1|TRBV19|few|TRBD1
TGTGCCAGAGGCCCCGGGACAGGGTACAATGAGCAGTTCTTC
CARGPGTGYNEQFF
>TRBJ2-1|TRBV10-3|.|.
TGTGCCATCAGTGAGACTGGGGGGGGCGATGAGCAGTTCTTC
CAISETGGGDEQFF
>TRBJ2-1|TRBV20-1|many|.
TGCAGTGCTAGTCGGGAGTACAATGAGCAGTTCTTC
CSASREYNEQFF
>TRBJ2-7|TRBV4-1|few|.
TGCGCCAGCAGCCAGTCTAAGGCGGCTGGGAACTACGAGCAGTACTTC
CASSQSKAAGNYEQYF